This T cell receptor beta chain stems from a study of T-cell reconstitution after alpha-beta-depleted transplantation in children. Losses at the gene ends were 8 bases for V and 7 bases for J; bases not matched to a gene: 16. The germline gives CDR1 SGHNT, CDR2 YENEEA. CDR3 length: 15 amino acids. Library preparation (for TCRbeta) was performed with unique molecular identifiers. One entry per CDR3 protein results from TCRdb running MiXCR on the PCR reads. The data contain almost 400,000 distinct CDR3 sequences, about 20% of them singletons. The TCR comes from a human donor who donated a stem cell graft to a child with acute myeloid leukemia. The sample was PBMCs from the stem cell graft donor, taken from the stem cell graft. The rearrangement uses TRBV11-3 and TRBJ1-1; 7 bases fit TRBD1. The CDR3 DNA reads TGTGCCAGCGGATCTGGATCTAGAGGGGGCATTGAAGCTTTCTTT. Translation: CASGSGSRGGIEAFF. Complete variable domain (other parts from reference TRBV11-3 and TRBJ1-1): EAGVVQSPRYKIIEKKQPVAFWCNPISGHNTLYWYLQNLGQGPELLIRYENEEAVDDSQLPKDRFSAERLKGVDSTLKIQPAELGDSAVYLCASGSGSRGGIEAFFGQGTRLTVV.